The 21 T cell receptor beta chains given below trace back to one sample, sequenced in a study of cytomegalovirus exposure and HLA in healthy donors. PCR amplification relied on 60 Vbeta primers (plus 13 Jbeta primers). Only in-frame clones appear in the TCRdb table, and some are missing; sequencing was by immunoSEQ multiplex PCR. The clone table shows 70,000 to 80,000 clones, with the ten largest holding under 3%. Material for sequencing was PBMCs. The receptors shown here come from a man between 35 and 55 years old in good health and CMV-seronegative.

CDR3 bases: TGTGCCTGGAGTCTCACAGGCGGACTAGCGGGTACCCCTCGCAACACAGATACGCAGTATTTT. Translating gives CAWSLTGGLAGTPRNTDTQYF. The rearrangement joins TRBV30 to TRBJ2-3; 11 bases fit TRBD2. The CDR3 extends over 21 amino acids. Germline-derived CDR1 and CDR2 are GTSNPN and SVGIG (reference sequence). J was trimmed by 2 bases and V by 2 bases; bases with no gene match: 21. Supplemented by reference TRBV30 and TRBJ2-3, the full variable domain reads SQTIHQWPATLVQPVGSPLSLECTVEGTSNPNLYWYRQAAGRGLQLLFYSVGIGQISSEVPQNLSASRPQDRQFILSSKKLLLSDSGFYLCAWSLTGGLAGTPRNTDTQYFGPGTRLTVL.

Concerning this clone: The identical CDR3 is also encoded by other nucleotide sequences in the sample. The CDR3 loop is CASNPGTGRNTEAFF. For the CDR3, the DNA is TGTGCCAGCAATCCCGGGACAGGGAGAAACACTGAAGCTTTCTTT. The chain joins TRBV6-1 to TRBJ1-1, with 9 bases lining up with TRBD1. This CDR3 contains 15 residues. The J segment lost 2 bases and the V segment lost 7 bases, leaving 8 bases of the junction unmatched. Germline CDR1 MNHNS, CDR2 SASEGT.

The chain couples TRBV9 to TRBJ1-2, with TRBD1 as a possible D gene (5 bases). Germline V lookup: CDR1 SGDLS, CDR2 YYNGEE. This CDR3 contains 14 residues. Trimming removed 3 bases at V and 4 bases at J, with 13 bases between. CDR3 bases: TGTGCCAGCAGCGCGGGGGAGGCTACCTATGGCTACACCTTC. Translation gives CASSAGEATYGYTF.

The CDR3 loop is CAIRGEGTEAFF. As DNA, the CDR3 is TGTGCCATCAGGGGGGAGGGGACTGAAGCTTTCTTT. The chain recombines TRBV10-3 with TRBJ1-1, with D possibly matching TRBD1 (5 bases). V was shortened by 6 bases and J by 5 bases, with 10 bases between the two germline ends. The CDR3 covers 12 residues. Germline V gives CDR1 ENHRY, CDR2 SYGVKD.

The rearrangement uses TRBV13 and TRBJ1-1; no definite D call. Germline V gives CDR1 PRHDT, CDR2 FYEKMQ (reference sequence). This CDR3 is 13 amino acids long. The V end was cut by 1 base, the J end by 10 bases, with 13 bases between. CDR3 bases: TGTGCCAGCAGCTTAGAAAACAGCCGGGGAGCTTTCTTT. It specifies CASSLENSRGAFF.

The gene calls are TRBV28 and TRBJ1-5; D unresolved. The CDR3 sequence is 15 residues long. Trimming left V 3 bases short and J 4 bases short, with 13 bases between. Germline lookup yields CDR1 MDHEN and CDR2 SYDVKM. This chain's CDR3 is CASSLDRSLNQPQHF. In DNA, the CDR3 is TGTGCCAGCAGTTTGGATCGGAGCCTAAATCAGCCCCAGCATTTT.

The DNA of the CDR3 is TGTGCCAGCAGCTCCGATAGAGGATATGGCTACACCTTC. Amino acids: CASSSDRGYGYTF. The rearrangement joins TRBV7-9 to TRBJ1-2; D is uncertain. CDR3 size: 13 residues. Germline CDR1 is SEHNR and CDR2 is FQNEAQ (reference sequence). V was cut by 4 bases and J by 5 bases, with 11 bases left in between.

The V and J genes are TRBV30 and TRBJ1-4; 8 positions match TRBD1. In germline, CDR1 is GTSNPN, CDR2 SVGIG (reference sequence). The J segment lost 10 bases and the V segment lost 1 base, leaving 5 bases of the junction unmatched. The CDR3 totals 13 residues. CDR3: CAWSGTGSGKLFF. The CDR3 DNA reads TGTGCCTGGAGTGGGACAGGGTCGGGAAAACTGTTTTTT.

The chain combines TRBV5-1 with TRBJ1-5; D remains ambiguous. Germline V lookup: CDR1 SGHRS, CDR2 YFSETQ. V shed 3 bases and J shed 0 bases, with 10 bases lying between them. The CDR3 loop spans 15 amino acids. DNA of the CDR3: TGCGCCAGCAGCTCCGGGAGCCTTAGCAATCAGCCCCAGCATTTT. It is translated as CASSSGSLSNQPQHF.

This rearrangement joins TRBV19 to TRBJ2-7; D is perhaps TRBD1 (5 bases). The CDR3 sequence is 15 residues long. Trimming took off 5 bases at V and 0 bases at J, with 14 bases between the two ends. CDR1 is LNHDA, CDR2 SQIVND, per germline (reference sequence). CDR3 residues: CASSPTGDPSYEQYF. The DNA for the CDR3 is TGTGCCAGTAGTCCAACAGGTGACCCCTCCTACGAGCAGTACTTC. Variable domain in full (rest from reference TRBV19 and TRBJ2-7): DGGITQSPKYLFRKEGQNVTLSCEQNLNHDAMYWYRQDPGQGLRLIYYSQIVNDFQKGDIAEGYSVSREKKESFPLTVTSAQKNPTAFYLCASSPTGDPSYEQYFGPGTRLTVT.

The CDR3 DNA is TGCGCCAGCAGCTTTGCTAGCGGGGGGCTACTCTCCTACGAGCAGTACTTC. This encodes CASSFASGGLLSYEQYF. The V call is TRBV5-1, the J call TRBJ2-7, with 11 positions matching TRBD2. Trimming removed 2 bases from V and 0 bases from J; junction bases left unmatched: 7. The CDR3 loop spans 17 amino acids. The germline V gene encodes CDR1 SGHRS and CDR2 YFSETQ.

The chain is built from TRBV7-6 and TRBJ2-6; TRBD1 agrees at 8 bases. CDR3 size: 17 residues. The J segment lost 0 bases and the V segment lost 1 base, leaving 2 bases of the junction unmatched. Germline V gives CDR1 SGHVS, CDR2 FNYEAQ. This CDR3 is CASSLGTGRSGANVLTF. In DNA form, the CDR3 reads TGTGCCAGCAGCTTAGGGACAGGGCGCTCTGGGGCCAACGTCCTGACTTTC.

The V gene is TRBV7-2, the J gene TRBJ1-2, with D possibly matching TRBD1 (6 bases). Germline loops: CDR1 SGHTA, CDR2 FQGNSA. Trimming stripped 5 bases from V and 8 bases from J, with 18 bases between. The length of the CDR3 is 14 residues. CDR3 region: CASSLDSFRVGYTF. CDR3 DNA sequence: TGTGCCAGCAGCCTGGACAGCTTTCGAGTGGGCTACACCTTC.

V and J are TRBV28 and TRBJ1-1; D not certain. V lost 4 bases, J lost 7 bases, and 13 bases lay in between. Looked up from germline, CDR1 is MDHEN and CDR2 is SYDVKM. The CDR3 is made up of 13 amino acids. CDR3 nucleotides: TGTGCCAGCAGTTCCTCCCGGGAGATTGAAGCTTTCTTT. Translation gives CASSSSREIEAFF.

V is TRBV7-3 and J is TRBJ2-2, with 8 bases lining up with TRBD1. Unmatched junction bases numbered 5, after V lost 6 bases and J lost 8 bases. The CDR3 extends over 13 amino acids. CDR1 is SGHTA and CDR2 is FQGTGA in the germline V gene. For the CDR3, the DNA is TGTGCCAGCAGTCGACAGGGGTCAGGGGAGCTGTTTTTT. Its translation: CASSRQGSGELFF.

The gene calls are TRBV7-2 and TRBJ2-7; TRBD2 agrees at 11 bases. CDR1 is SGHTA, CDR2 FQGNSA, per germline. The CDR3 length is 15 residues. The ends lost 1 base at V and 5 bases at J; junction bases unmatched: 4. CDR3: CASSLVAGGPHEQYF. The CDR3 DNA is TGTGCCAGCAGCTTAGTAGCGGGGGGGCCACACGAGCAGTACTTC. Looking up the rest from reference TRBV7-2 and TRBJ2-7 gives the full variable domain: GAGVSQSPSNKVTEKGKDVELRCDPISGHTALYWYRQSLGQGLEFLIYFQGNSAPDKSGLPSDRFSAERTGGSVSTLTIQRTQQEDSAVYLCASSLVAGGPHEQYFGPGTRLTVT.

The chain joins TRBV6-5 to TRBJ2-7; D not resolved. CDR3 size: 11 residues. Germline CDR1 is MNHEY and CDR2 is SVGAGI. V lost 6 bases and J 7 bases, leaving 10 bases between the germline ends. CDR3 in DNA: TGTGCCAGCAGCTCCGGAGCGGAGCAGTACTTC. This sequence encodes CASSSGAEQYF.

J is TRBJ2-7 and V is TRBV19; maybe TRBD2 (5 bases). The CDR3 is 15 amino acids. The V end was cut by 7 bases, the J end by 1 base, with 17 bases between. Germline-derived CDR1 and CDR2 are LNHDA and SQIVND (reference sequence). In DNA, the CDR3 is TGTGCCAGTAAGCTGACGGGGAGAGGATCCTACGAGCAGTACTTC. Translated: CASKLTGRGSYEQYF.

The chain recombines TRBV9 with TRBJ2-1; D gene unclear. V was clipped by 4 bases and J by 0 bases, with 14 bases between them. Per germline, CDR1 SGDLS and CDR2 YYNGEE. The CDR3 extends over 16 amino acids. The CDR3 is CASSPGIGGSYNEQFF. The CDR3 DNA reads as TGTGCCAGCAGCCCCGGCATAGGCGGCTCCTACAATGAGCAGTTCTTC.

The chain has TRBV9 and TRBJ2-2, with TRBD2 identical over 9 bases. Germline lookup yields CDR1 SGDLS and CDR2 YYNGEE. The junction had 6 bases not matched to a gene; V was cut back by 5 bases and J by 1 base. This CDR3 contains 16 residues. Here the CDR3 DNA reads TGTGCCAGCAGTGTTAATAGCGGGGGGAACACCGGGGAGCTGTTTTTT. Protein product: CASSVNSGGNTGELFF.

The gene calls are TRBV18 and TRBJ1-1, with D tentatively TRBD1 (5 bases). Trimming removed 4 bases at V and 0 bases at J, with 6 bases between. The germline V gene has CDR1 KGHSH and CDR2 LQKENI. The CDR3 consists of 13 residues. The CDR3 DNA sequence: TGTGCCAGCTCACAGGGGATGAACACTGAAGCTTTCTTT. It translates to CASSQGMNTEAFF.